This T cell receptor beta chain is from a study of T cells in Graves' hyperthyroidism and ophthalmopathy. Regarding the study as a whole: With a median lead of approximately six months before onset, the model predicted ophthalmopathy. The blood repertoire included most of the expanded thyroid clonotypes above 0.001.

This clonotype has ten or more counts. Its matching antigen is unknown. Researchers amplified the TCR beta CDR3 regions from RNA transcripts. During a first-round RT-PCR of the TCR CDR3, the HTBI primer set was used. TCRdb redid the calling of the multiplex PCR reads with MiXCR, one entry per CDR3 protein. The sample lists hundreds of thousands of distinct CDR3 sequences; around 15% were seen once. This clonotype was obtained from an older woman with Graves' ophthalmopathy. The sequencing input was blood.

The CDR3 DNA sequence: TGTGCCAGCAGCCCGGACAGGGCTGGGCATGAGCAGTTCTTC. It codes for CASSPDRAGHEQFF. V gene TRBV11-2 combines with J gene TRBJ2-1; 8 bases agree with TRBD1. The CDR3 sequence is 14 residues long. Trimming took 5 bases from V and 8 from J; bases not matched to a gene: 8. CDR1 SGHAT and CDR2 FQNNGV come from the germline V gene.